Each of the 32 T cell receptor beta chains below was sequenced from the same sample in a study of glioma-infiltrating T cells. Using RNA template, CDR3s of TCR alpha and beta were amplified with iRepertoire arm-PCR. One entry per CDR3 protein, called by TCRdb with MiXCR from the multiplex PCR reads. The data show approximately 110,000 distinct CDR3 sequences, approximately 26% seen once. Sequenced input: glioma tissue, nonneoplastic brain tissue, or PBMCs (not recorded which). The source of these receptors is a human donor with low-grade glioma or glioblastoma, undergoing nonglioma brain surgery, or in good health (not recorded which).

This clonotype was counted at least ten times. The CDR3 coding sequence is TGCAGTGCTCGAAAAGGAGCGCGGATGGCATCGGATACGCAGTATTTT. Residues: CSARKGARMASDTQYF. The gene calls are TRBV20-1 and TRBJ2-3; D gene unclear. The germline CDR1 and CDR2 sequences are DFQATT and SNEGSKA (reference sequence). This CDR3 spans 16 amino acids. V was cut by 5 bases and J by 6 bases, with 24 bases left in between.

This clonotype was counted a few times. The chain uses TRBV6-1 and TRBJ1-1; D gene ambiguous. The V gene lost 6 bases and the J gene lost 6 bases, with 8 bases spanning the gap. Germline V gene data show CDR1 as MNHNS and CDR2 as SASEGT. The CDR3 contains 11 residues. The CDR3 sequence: CASRKAAEAFF. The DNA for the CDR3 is TGTGCCAGCAGAAAAGCGGCTGAAGCTTTCTTT.

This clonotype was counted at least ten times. CDR3: CASIPPRPSTDTQYF. For the CDR3, the DNA is TGTGCCAGCATCCCTCCTCGACCTAGCACAGATACGCAGTATTTT. The chain uses TRBV7-9 and TRBJ2-3, with D unresolved. CDR3 length: 15 residues. V lost 7 bases to trimming and J lost 0 bases, with 14 bases between them. The germline CDR1 and CDR2 sequences are SEHNR and FQNEAQ (reference sequence).

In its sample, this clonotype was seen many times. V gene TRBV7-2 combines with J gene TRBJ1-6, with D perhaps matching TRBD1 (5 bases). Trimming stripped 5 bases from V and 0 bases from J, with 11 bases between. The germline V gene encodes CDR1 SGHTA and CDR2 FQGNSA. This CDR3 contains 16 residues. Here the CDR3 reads CASSPTASSYNSPLHF. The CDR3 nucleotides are TGTGCCAGCAGCCCGACAGCGAGCTCCTATAATTCACCCCTCCACTTT.

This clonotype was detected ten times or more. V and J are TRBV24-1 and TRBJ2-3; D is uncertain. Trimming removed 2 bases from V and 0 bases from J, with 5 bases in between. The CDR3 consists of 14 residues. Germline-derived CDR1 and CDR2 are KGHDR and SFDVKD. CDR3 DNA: TGTGCCACCAGTGATTCCACTAGCACAGATACGCAGTATTTT. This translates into CATSDSTSTDTQYF.

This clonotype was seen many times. CDR3 sequence reads: CASSLGVSSYEQYF. The CDR3 DNA reads as TGTGCCAGCAGTTTGGGAGTTAGCTCCTACGAGCAGTACTTC. The V and J genes are TRBV27 and TRBJ2-7; D may be TRBD2 (5 bases). V lost 3 bases, J lost 0 bases, and 9 bases lay in between. Germline CDR1 is MNHEY and CDR2 is SMNVEV (reference sequence). This CDR3 spans 14 amino acids.

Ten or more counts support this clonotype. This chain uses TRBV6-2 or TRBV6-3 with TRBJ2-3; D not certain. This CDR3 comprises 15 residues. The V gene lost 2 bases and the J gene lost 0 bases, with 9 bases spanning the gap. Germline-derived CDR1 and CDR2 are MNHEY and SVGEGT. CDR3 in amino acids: CASSYPRTSTDTQYF. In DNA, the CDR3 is TGTGCCAGCAGTTACCCTCGCACTAGCACAGATACGCAGTATTTT.

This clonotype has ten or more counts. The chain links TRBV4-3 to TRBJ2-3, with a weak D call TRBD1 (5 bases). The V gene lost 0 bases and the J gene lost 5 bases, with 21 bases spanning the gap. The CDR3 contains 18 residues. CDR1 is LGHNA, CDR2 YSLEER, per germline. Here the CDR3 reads CASSQDGQWADGKDTQYF. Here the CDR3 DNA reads TGCGCCAGCAGCCAAGATGGACAATGGGCGGACGGAAAAGATACGCAGTATTTT.

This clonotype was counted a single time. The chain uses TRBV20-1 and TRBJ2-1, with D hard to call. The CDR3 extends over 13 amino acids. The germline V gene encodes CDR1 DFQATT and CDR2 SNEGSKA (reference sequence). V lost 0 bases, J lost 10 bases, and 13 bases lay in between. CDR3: CSAREGNSHEQFF. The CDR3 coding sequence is TGCAGTGCTAGAGAGGGCAACTCCCACGAGCAGTTCTTC.

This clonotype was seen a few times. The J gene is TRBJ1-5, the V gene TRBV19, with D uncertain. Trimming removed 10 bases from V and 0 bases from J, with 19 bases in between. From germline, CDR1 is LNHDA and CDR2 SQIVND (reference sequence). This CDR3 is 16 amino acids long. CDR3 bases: TGTGCCACAAACGCCGGCAGGTTAAATAGCAATCAGCCCCAGCATTTT. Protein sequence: CATNAGRLNSNQPQHF.

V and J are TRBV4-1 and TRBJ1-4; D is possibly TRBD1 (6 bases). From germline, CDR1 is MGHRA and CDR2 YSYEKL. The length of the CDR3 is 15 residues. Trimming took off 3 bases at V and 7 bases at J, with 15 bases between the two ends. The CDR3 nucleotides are TGCGCCAGCAGCCACCCTTTAGGACAGATTGAAAAACTGTTTTTT. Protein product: CASSHPLGQIEKLFF.

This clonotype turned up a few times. CDR3 region: CASSLGYEAFF. Written as DNA, the CDR3 is TGTGCCAGCAGTTTAGGATACGAAGCTTTCTTT. The chain recombines TRBV12-3 or TRBV12-4 with TRBJ1-1; no clear D. The germline V and J ends were trimmed by 1 base and 8 bases, with 5 bases remaining between them. CDR3 size: 11 residues.

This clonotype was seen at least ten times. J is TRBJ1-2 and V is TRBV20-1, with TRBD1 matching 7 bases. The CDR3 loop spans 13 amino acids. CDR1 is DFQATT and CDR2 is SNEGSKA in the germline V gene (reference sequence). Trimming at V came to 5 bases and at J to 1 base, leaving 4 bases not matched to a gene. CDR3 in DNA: TGCAGTGCTGGTCAGGGGGGTAACTATGGCTACACCTTC. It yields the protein CSAGQGGNYGYTF.

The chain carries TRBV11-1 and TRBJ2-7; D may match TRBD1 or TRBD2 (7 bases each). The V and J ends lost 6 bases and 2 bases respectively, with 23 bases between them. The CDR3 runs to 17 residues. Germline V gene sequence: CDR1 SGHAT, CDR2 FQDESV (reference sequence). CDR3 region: CASSIRGGGGSPYEQYF. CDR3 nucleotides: TGTGCCAGCAGTATAAGAGGGGGCGGCGGGAGCCCCTACGAGCAGTACTTC. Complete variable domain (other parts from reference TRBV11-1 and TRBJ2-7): EAEVAQSPRYKITEKSQAVAFWCDPISGHATLYWYRQILGQGPELLVQFQDESVVDDSQLPKDRFSAERLKGVDSTLKIQPAELGDSAMYLCASSIRGGGGSPYEQYFGPGTRLTVT.

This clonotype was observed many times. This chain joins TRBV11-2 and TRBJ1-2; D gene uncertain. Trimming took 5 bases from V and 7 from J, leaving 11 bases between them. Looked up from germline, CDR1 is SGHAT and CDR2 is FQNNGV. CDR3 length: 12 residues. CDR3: CASSATHFGYTF. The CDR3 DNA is TGTGCCAGCAGCGCCACACACTTTGGCTACACCTTC.

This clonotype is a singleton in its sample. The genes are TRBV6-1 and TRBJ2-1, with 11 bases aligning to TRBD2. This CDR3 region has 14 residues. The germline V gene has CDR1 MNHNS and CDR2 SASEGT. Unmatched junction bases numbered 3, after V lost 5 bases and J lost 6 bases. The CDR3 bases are TGTGCCAGCAGTTCACTAGCGGGGGCCAATGAGCAGTTCTTC. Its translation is CASSSLAGANEQFF.

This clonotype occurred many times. The CDR3 region is CASSLNGAIEAFF. CDR3 coding DNA: TGTGCCAGCAGCTTAAACGGGGCAATTGAAGCTTTCTTT. The chain recombines TRBV7-9 with TRBJ1-1; D perhaps matches TRBD1 (5 bases). With 2 bases removed from V and 7 bases from J, the gap between germline ends came to 11 bases. The CDR3 runs 13 residues. From germline, CDR1 is SEHNR and CDR2 FQNEAQ (reference sequence).

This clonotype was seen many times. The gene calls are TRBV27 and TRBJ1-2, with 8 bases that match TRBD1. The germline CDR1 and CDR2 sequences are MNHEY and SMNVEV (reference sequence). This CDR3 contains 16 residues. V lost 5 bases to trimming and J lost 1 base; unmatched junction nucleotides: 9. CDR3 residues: CASSPWTGRNNYGYTF. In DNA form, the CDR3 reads TGTGCCAGCAGTCCCTGGACAGGGCGAAATAACTATGGCTACACCTTC.

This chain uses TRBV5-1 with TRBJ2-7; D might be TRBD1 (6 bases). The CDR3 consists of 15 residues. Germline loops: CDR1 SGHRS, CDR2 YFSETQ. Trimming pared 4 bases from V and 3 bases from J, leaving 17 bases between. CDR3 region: CASSLQGSSFYEQYF. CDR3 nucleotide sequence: TGCGCCAGCAGCCTACAGGGCTCAAGCTTCTACGAGCAGTACTTC.

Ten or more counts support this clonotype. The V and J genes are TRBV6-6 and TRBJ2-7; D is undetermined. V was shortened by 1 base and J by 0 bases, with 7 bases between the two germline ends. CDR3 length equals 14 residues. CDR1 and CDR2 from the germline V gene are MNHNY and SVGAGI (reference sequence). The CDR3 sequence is CASSYWVDSYEQYF. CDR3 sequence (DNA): TGTGCCAGCAGTTACTGGGTGGACTCCTACGAGCAGTACTTC.

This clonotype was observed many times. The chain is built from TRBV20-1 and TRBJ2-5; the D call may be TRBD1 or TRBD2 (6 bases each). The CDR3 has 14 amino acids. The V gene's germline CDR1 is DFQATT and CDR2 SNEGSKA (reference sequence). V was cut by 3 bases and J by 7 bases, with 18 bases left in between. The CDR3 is CSASGGDLVATQYF. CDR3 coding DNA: TGCAGTGCTAGCGGGGGCGACCTAGTAGCGACCCAGTACTTC.

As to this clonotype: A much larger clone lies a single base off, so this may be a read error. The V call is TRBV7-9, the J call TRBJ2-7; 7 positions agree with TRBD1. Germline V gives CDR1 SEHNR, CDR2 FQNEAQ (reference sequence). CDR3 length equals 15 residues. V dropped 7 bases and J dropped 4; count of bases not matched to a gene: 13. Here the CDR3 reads CASIPGQRFPYEQYF. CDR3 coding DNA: TGTGCCAGCATCCCGGGACAGAGGTTTCCATACGAGCAGTACTTC.

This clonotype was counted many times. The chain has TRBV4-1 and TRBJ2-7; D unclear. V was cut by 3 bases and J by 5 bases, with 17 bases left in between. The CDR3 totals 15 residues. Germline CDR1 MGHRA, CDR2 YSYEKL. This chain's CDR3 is CASSHLRIGTDEQYF. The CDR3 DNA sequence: TGCGCCAGCAGCCATCTTCGGATTGGAACGGACGAGCAGTACTTC.

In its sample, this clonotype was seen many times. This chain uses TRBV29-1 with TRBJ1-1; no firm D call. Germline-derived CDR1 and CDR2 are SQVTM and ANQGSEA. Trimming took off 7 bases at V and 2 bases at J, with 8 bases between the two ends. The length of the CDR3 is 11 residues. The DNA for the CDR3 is TGCAGCGCTCAGGAAAACACTGAAGCTTTCTTT. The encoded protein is CSAQENTEAFF.

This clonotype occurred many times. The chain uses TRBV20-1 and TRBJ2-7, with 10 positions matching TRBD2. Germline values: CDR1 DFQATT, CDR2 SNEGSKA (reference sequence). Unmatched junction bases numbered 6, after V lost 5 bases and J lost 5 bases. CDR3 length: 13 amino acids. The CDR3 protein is CSARGLAEHEQYF. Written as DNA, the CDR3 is TGCAGTGCTCGAGGACTAGCGGAGCACGAGCAGTACTTC.

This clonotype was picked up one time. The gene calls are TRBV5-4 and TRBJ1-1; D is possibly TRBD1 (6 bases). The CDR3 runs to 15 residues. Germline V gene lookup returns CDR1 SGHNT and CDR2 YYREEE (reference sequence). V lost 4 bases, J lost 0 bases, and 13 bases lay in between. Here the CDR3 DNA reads TGTGCCAGCAGCACCGGACAGCGAATGAACACTGAAGCTTTCTTT. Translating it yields CASSTGQRMNTEAFF.

CDR3 sequence: CATSTPTSGADTQYF. The CDR3, as DNA: TGTGCCACCAGCACTCCGACTAGCGGGGCAGATACGCAGTATTTT. The rearrangement links TRBV15 to TRBJ2-3; 11 nucleotides match TRBD2. Per germline, CDR1 LNHNV and CDR2 YYDKDF (reference sequence). This CDR3 is built from 15 residues. V lost 4 bases, J lost 4 bases, and 4 bases stayed unmatched.

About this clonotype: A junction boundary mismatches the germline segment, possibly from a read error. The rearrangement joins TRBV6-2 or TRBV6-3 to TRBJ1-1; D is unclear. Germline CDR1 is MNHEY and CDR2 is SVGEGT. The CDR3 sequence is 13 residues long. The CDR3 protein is CASSYSGWTEAFF. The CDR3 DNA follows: TGTGCCAGCAGTTACTCAGGGTGGACTGAAGCGTTCTTC.

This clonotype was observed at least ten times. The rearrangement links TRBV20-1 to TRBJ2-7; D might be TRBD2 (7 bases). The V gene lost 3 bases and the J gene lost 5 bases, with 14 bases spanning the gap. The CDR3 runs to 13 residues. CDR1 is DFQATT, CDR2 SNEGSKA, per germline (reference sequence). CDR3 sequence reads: CSASRGTTHEQYF. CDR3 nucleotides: TGCAGTGCTAGTAGGGGGACTACCCACGAGCAGTACTTC.

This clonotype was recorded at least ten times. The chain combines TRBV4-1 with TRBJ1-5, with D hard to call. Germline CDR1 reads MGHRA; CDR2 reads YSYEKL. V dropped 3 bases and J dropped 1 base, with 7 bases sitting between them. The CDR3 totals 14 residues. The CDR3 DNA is TGCGCCAGCAGCCAGGGCAGGAGCAATCAGCCCCAGCATTTT. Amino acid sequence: CASSQGRSNQPQHF.

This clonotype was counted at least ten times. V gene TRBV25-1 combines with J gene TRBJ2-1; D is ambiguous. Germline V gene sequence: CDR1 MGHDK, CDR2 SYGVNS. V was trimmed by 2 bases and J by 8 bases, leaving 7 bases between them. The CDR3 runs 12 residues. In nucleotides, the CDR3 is TGTGCCAGCAGTGAAAGTGTCGATGAGCAGTTCTTC. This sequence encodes CASSESVDEQFF.

As DNA, the CDR3 is TGTGCCAGCAGTTCGTGGGACAGGAGCTATGAGCAGTTCTTC. Its translation is CASSSWDRSYEQFF. The chain uses TRBV6-5 and TRBJ2-1; the match to TRBD1 covers 8 bases. Germline CDR1 reads MNHEY; CDR2 reads SVGAGI. V shed 4 bases, J shed 8 bases, and the junction held 7 bases outside the gene matches. CDR3 length equals 14 residues.